These 21 T cell receptor beta chains originate from one sample sequenced in a study of cytomegalovirus exposure and HLA in healthy donors. Primers included in the PCR were 60 Vbeta and 13 Jbeta primers. Clones were sequenced by immunoSEQ multiplex PCR, and TCRdb holds only the in-frame ones, with some missing. This sample has roughly 180,000 clones, with around 80% found just once. Sequencing was performed on PBMCs. These receptors all come from a woman between 45 and 65 years old in good health and CMV-seropositive.

CDR3 sequence (DNA): TGTGCCAGCAGCTTTTCCTCTTATGGCTACACCTTC. It is translated as CASSFSSYGYTF. The chain is built from TRBV7-2 and TRBJ1-2, with D unresolved. The length of the CDR3 is 12 residues. Germline V gene data show CDR1 as SGHTA and CDR2 as FQGNSA. The ends were cut back, 3 bases at V and 5 bases at J, with 7 bases in the middle.

V usage is TRBV15 and J usage is TRBJ2-3, with 7 bases matching TRBD2. With V trimmed by 1 base and J by 6 bases, 10 bases remained unmatched. Germline CDR1 LNHNV, CDR2 YYDKDF (reference sequence). CDR3 length equals 16 residues. CDR3 DNA sequence: TGTGCCACCAGCAGAGCGACTAGCCCGGGGAGGGATACGCAGTATTTT. Its translation: CATSRATSPGRDTQYF.

The V gene is TRBV19, the J gene TRBJ2-1, with D perhaps matching TRBD1 (5 bases). The CDR3 runs 11 residues. Looked up from germline, CDR1 is LNHDA and CDR2 is SQIVND (reference sequence). With 7 bases removed from V and 7 bases from J, the gap between germline ends came to 8 bases. The CDR3 protein is CASKGKNEQFF. CDR3 sequence (DNA): TGTGCCAGTAAGGGGAAGAATGAGCAGTTCTTC.

The chain employs TRBV4-3 and TRBJ1-4, with a tentative D call TRBD1 (5 bases). This CDR3 has 16 residues. Germline CDR1 and CDR2: LGHNA and YSLEER. Between the trimmed V and J ends, which lost 0 bases and 8 bases, there was a span of 16 bases. The CDR3 DNA reads TGCGCCAGCAGCCAAGAACTGGGCCAGGGAAGGGAAAAACTGTTTTTT. Amino acids: CASSQELGQGREKLFF.

The V and J genes are TRBV30 and TRBJ1-2, with TRBD1 as a possible D gene (5 bases). Deletions cut 0 bases from V and 4 bases from J, with 9 bases between. This CDR3 is 13 amino acids long. CDR1 and CDR2 from the germline V gene are GTSNPN and SVGIG (reference sequence). CDR3 sequence reads: CAWSVQGLYGYTF. The CDR3 nucleotides read TGTGCCTGGAGTGTTCAGGGTCTCTATGGCTACACCTTC.

This CDR3 is CASSVEGMANYGYTF. The CDR3 nucleotides read TGTGCCAGCAGCGTGGAGGGGATGGCTAACTATGGCTACACCTTC. This sequence joins TRBV2 and TRBJ1-2, with D possibly TRBD1 on 5 matching bases. CDR1 SNHLY and CDR2 FYNNEI come from the germline V gene. Trimming took 6 bases from V and 0 from J, leaving 14 bases between them. This CDR3 comprises 15 residues.

This sequence joins TRBV4-1 and TRBJ2-5; 7 nucleotides agree with TRBD1. The CDR3 spans 15 residues. The V segment lost 0 bases and the J segment 7 bases; nucleotides outside the gene matches: 8. Looked up from germline, CDR1 is MGHRA and CDR2 is YSYEKL. The CDR3 coding sequence is TGCGCCAGCAGCCAAGATCGGACAGGTATGCGGACCCAGTACTTC. This encodes CASSQDRTGMRTQYF.

The rearrangement joins TRBV19 to TRBJ2-6; maybe TRBD1 (5 bases). This CDR3 has 18 amino acids. The V gene's germline CDR1 is LNHDA and CDR2 SQIVND (reference sequence). Trimming took off 1 base at V and 0 bases at J, with 13 bases between the two ends. CDR3 DNA sequence: TGTGCCAGTAGTATAGGGGGCGCCTTTTACTCTGGGGCCAACGTCCTGACTTTC. Its protein is CASSIGGAFYSGANVLTF.

This clone showed up just once. V is TRBV9 and J is TRBJ1-6; D unclear. CDR1 and CDR2 (germline): SGDLS, YYNGEE. CDR3 length: 15 residues. V lost 4 bases and J 3 bases, leaving 11 bases between the germline ends. The CDR3 DNA reads TGTGCCAGCAGCCCCTCGACGGGCTATAATTCACCCCTCCACTTT. Protein sequence: CASSPSTGYNSPLHF.

This rearrangement joins TRBV4-3 to TRBJ2-7; the D is unclear. Germline V gives CDR1 LGHNA, CDR2 YSLEER. This CDR3 comprises 20 residues. Between the trimmed V and J ends, which lost 1 base and 3 bases, there was a span of 28 bases. This CDR3 reads CASSQVVSRPVEVPGYEQYF. CDR3 in DNA: TGCGCCAGCAGCCAAGTCGTGTCCCGCCCGGTCGAGGTGCCGGGCTACGAGCAGTACTTC.

The genes are TRBV5-1 and TRBJ2-1, with TRBD2 matching 7 bases. The CDR3 has 12 residues. The V segment lost 4 bases and the J segment 15 bases; nucleotides outside the gene matches: 10. Germline loops: CDR1 SGHRS, CDR2 YFSETQ. This CDR3 is CASSVRAGYLFF. The DNA for the CDR3 is TGCGCCAGCAGCGTCCGAGCGGGGTACCTGTTCTTC. Full variable domain (rest looked up from reference TRBV5-1 and TRBJ2-1): KAGVTQTPRYLIKTRGQQVTLSCSPISGHRSVSWYQQTPGQGLQFLFEYFSETQRNKGNFPGRFSGRQFSNSRSEMNVSTLELGDSALYLCASSVRAGYLFFGPGTRLTVL.

This rearrangement joins TRBV4-3 to TRBJ2-3; 7 bases fit TRBD1. CDR3 size: 14 residues. Trimming at V came to 2 bases and at J to 9 bases, leaving 8 bases not matched to a gene. Germline-derived CDR1 and CDR2 are LGHNA and YSLEER. CDR3 region: CASSQQADRETQYF. DNA for the CDR3: TGCGCCAGCAGCCAACAAGCCGACAGGGAGACGCAGTATTTT.

The chain uses TRBV11-3 and TRBJ1-1, with TRBD1 matching over 7 bases. The germline gives CDR1 SGHNT, CDR2 YENEEA. This CDR3 has 13 amino acids. With V trimmed by 6 bases and J by 8 bases, 9 bases remained unmatched. CDR3 nucleotides: TGTGCCAGCAGTAAAGAGGGGGCGACAGAAGCTTTCTTT. Its translation is CASSKEGATEAFF.

The rearrangement joins TRBV9 to TRBJ2-2; no reliable D call. V dropped 6 bases and J dropped 2 bases, with 11 bases sitting between them. Germline V lookup: CDR1 SGDLS, CDR2 YYNGEE. The CDR3 covers 14 residues. This CDR3 reads CASNPTFNTGELFF. As DNA, the CDR3 is TGTGCCAGCAATCCGACTTTCAACACCGGGGAGCTGTTTTTT.

This chain joins TRBV19 and TRBJ1-5; D gene ambiguous. The CDR3 contains 16 residues. V lost 5 bases to trimming and J lost 2 bases, with 16 bases between them. Germline V gives CDR1 LNHDA, CDR2 SQIVND (reference sequence). The CDR3 DNA is TGTGCCAGTAGTGAGCCCAGGTCGTCAGGCAATCAGCCCCAGCATTTT. Amino acids: CASSEPRSSGNQPQHF.

The J gene is TRBJ2-5, the V gene TRBV11-2; a weak D match, TRBD2 (5 bases). Trimming removed 1 base at V and 5 bases at J, with 17 bases between. Looked up from germline, CDR1 is SGHAT and CDR2 is FQNNGV. The CDR3 is 16 amino acids. The CDR3 nucleotides read TGTGCCAGCAGCTTAGGAGACTCAAGGTCGGGGGAGACCCAGTACTTC. Translating gives CASSLGDSRSGETQYF.

This clone was counted once. V gene TRBV28 combines with J gene TRBJ1-2, with D possibly matching TRBD1 (5 bases). This CDR3 is built from 16 residues. V was clipped by 6 bases and J by 0 bases, with 17 bases between them. CDR1 and CDR2 from the germline V gene are MDHEN and SYDVKM. The CDR3 loop is CASSPPSRTSNYGYTF. The CDR3 DNA follows: TGTGCCAGCAGCCCCCCCAGCAGGACATCTAACTATGGCTACACCTTC.

V gene TRBV27 combines with J gene TRBJ1-5; tentative D call: TRBD1 (5 bases). Trimming took off 3 bases at V and 5 bases at J, with 8 bases between the two ends. The CDR3 has 13 residues. CDR1 MNHEY and CDR2 SMNVEV come from the germline V gene (reference sequence). CDR3 nucleotides: TGTGCCAGCAGTTTCCAAGGGGATCAGCCCCAGCATTTT. This gives the protein CASSFQGDQPQHF.

The rearrangement links TRBV19 to TRBJ2-5; D is possibly TRBD2 (8 bases). With 6 bases removed from V and 5 bases from J, the gap between germline ends came to 22 bases. This CDR3 spans 16 amino acids. Germline V gene data show CDR1 as LNHDA and CDR2 as SQIVND (reference sequence). The CDR3 loop reads CASSPARTGGGETQYF. As DNA, the CDR3 is TGTGCCAGTAGCCCCGCGCGGACAGGCGGGGGGGAGACCCAGTACTTC.

This chain joins TRBV5-5 and TRBJ1-4, with a possible D match to TRBD1 (6 bases). The CDR3 spans 16 residues. CDR1 and CDR2 from the germline V gene are SGHKS and YYEKEE (reference sequence). The V and J ends lost 2 bases and 8 bases respectively, with 19 bases between them. CDR3 region: CASSLDGQPIGEKLFF. The CDR3 nucleotides are TGTGCCAGCAGCTTAGACGGACAGCCGATTGGGGAAAAACTGTTTTTT.

This chain uses TRBV21-1 with TRBJ1-5; the table's D call of TRBD1 was not tested on the DNA. TRBV21-1 is recorded as a pseudogene. CDR3 length: 14 amino acids. This CDR3 reads CASSKAHSNQPQHF. For the CDR3, the DNA is TGTGCCAGCAGCAAAGCCCACAGTAATCAGCCCCAGCATTTT.